This is a list of T cell receptor beta chains from one sample in a study of blood T cell repertoires in COVID-19. Sequencing used immunoSEQ multiplex PCR; TCRdb keeps in-frame clones, though not all of them. The repertoire holds some 230,000 clones, with roughly nine tenths as singletons. The material sequenced was PBMCs or T cells enriched from blood (not recorded which). These receptors all stem from a woman between 18 and 29 years old in a cohort exposed to, infected with or recovered from COVID-19 (not recorded which). The CDR3 runs from the conserved cysteine through the conserved F or W. The D gene is left open where the match is weak. For some rows the clone size is stated as once, few or many, or as a class when expanded; others skip it.

J gene: TRBJ1-6
V gene: TRBV11-2
clone size: .
CDR3 length: 17
D gene: TRBD1
CDR3 protein: CASNRDRDSSYNSPLHF
CDR3 DNA: TGTGCCAGCAACCGGGACAGGGATAGCTCCTATAATTCACCCCTCCACTTT

J gene: TRBJ2-5
V gene: TRBV2
clone size: .
CDR3 length: 15
D gene: .
CDR3 protein: CASTPEAGIGETQYF
CDR3 DNA: TGTGCCAGCACCCCGGAGGCTGGGATTGGAGAGACCCAGTACTTC

J gene: TRBJ1-1
V gene: TRBV19
clone size: once
CDR3 length: 13
D gene: .
CDR3 protein: CASSISDSTEAFF
CDR3 DNA: TGTGCCAGTAGTATATCCGACAGCACTGAAGCTTTCTTT

J gene: TRBJ1-2
V gene: TRBV6-5
clone size: .
CDR3 length: 14
D gene: TRBD1
CDR3 protein: CASSISGTGVGYTF
CDR3 DNA: TGTGCCAGCAGTATTTCCGGGACAGGGGTTGGCTACACCTTC

J gene: TRBJ1-5
V gene: TRBV5-8
clone size: once
CDR3 length: 14
D gene: .
CDR3 protein: CASSLENSNQPQHF
CDR3 DNA: TGTGCCAGCAGTCTGGAGAATAGCAATCAGCCCCAGCATTTT

J gene: TRBJ2-1
V gene: TRBV3-1/TRBV3-2
clone size: .
CDR3 length: 17
D gene: TRBD2
CDR3 protein: CASSQPEGKREGGEQFF
CDR3 DNA: TGTGCCAGCAGCCAGCCGGAGGGGAAGCGGGAGGGGGGTGAGCAGTTCTTC

J gene: TRBJ1-1
V gene: TRBV5-6
clone size: .
CDR3 length: 15
D gene: TRBD1
CDR3 protein: CASSSGTGYDTEAFF
CDR3 DNA: TGTGCCAGCAGCTCGGGGACAGGGTACGACACTGAAGCTTTCTTT

J gene: TRBJ1-1
V gene: TRBV28
clone size: .
CDR3 length: 15
D gene: .
CDR3 protein: CASSLLSGQYTEAFF
CDR3 DNA: TGTGCCAGCAGTTTGTTGTCGGGACAATACACTGAAGCTTTCTTT

J gene: TRBJ2-1
V gene: TRBV28
clone size: .
CDR3 length: 12
D gene: .
CDR3 protein: CAILGAGDEQFF
CDR3 DNA: TGTGCCATCCTGGGGGCAGGCGATGAGCAGTTCTTC

J gene: TRBJ2-7
V gene: TRBV30
clone size: .
CDR3 length: 13
D gene: TRBD2
CDR3 protein: CAWSRAGVGEQYF
CDR3 DNA: TGTGCCTGGAGCCGCGCGGGAGTAGGTGAGCAGTACTTC

J gene: TRBJ1-5
V gene: TRBV4-1
clone size: few
CDR3 length: 15
D gene: .
CDR3 protein: CASSQERGTHQPQHF
CDR3 DNA: TGCGCCAGCAGCCAAGAGAGGGGGACCCATCAGCCCCAGCATTTT

J gene: TRBJ1-1
V gene: TRBV5-4
clone size: .
CDR3 length: 14
D gene: .
CDR3 protein: CASSFGEVGTEAFF
CDR3 DNA: TGTGCCAGCAGCTTCGGGGAGGTGGGCACTGAAGCTTTCTTT

J gene: TRBJ1-2
V gene: TRBV28
clone size: .
CDR3 length: 12
D gene: .
CDR3 protein: CATGGGAPGYTF
CDR3 DNA: TGTGCCACCGGCGGAGGGGCCCCAGGCTACACCTTC

J gene: TRBJ2-7
V gene: TRBV18
clone size: .
CDR3 length: 12
D gene: .
CDR3 protein: CASSPSSDEQYF
CDR3 DNA: TGTGCCAGCTCACCCTCCAGCGACGAGCAGTACTTC

J gene: TRBJ1-1
V gene: TRBV10-2
clone size: .
CDR3 length: 15
D gene: TRBD1
CDR3 protein: CASSGVGTGATEAFF
CDR3 DNA: TGCGCCAGCAGTGGGGTGGGGACAGGGGCGACTGAAGCTTTCTTT

J gene: TRBJ1-2
V gene: TRBV5-6
clone size: .
CDR3 length: 15
D gene: TRBD1
CDR3 protein: CASSLRTGPSYGYTF
CDR3 DNA: TGTGCCAGCAGCCTCCGGACAGGGCCCTCTTATGGCTACACCTTC

J gene: TRBJ2-1
V gene: TRBV11-2
clone size: .
CDR3 length: 14
D gene: .
CDR3 protein: CASSLGRVDNEQFF
CDR3 DNA: TGTGCCAGCAGCTTAGGGCGGGTTGACAATGAGCAGTTCTTC

J gene: TRBJ2-5
V gene: TRBV2
clone size: .
CDR3 length: 12
D gene: .
CDR3 protein: CASRDNAETQYF
CDR3 DNA: TGTGCCAGCCGGGACAACGCCGAGACCCAGTACTTC

J gene: TRBJ1-3
V gene: TRBV7-9
clone size: .
CDR3 length: 12
D gene: .
CDR3 protein: CASSLGANTIYF
CDR3 DNA: TGTGCCAGCAGCTTGGGGGCAAACACCATATATTTT

J gene: TRBJ1-1
V gene: TRBV25-1
clone size: .
CDR3 length: 14
D gene: .
CDR3 protein: CASSEPLGVRGAFF
CDR3 DNA: TGTGCCAGCAGTGAACCCCTCGGGGTCCGAGGTGCTTTCTTT